The T cell receptor (beta chain) under discussion was sequenced for a study of shared clonotypes between healthy human individuals. Per sorted-subset replicate PCR, input was roughly 220 ng DNA, representing tens of thousands of T cell genomes. Repertoires were generated with immunoSEQ multiplex PCR, while TCRdb's copy carries only in-frame clones and drops some. The table shows approximately 2,200,000 clones, with under 95% occurring only once. Positive CCR7 selection of CD45RO-negative cells yielded the naive CD8 cells, and terminally differentiated effector memory CD45RA+ cells were excluded. CDR3 size: 13 residues. The germline V gene encodes CDR1 GTSNPN and CDR2 SVGIG (reference sequence). V shed 5 bases and J shed 6 bases, with 17 bases lying between them.

The sequence was obtained from a man between 18 and 35 years old in good health. Some clones in this sample may be carry-over from other donors' samples. Sequences were obtained from naive CD8+ T cells from PBMCs. This chain connects TRBV30 to TRBJ2-7; perhaps TRBD2 as D (5 bases). The CDR3 here is CAWHRGGLREQYF. The CDR3 region has the DNA TGTGCCTGGCACCGGGGTGGCCTCCGCGAGCAGTACTTC.